A single sample is the source of the 13 T cell receptor beta chains below, sequenced in a study of metastatic and nonmetastatic thyroid tumors (dated by TCRdb to 2020 to 2021). Libraries were prepared through PCR. Sequencing relied on an Illumina HiSeq 4000. Clones were called with MiXCR by TCRdb after fastp trimmed the public reads at Q25, and only in-frame beta chains were retained. This sample has about 5,500 clones in its table, and roughly 35% of those were observed once. The ten largest clonotypes hold about 15% of the sample. No patient had received any treatment before thyroid surgery. The material sequenced was tumor tissue. The receptors derive from a male donor with papillary thyroid cancer or a benign thyroid nodule (not recorded which). Some clones in this sample may be carry-over from other donors' samples.

This clone ranks as medium-sized. V is TRBV19 and J is TRBJ2-5, with unresolved D. Trimming shortened V by 5 bases and J by 11 bases, and 18 bases separated the two germline ends. The length of the CDR3 is 13 residues. CDR1 and CDR2 (germline): LNHDA, SQIVND (reference sequence). Here the CDR3 reads CASSLSTTGGQYF. The CDR3 nucleotides read TGTGCCAGTAGTCTGTCGACGACTGGCGGTCAGTACTTC. The full variable domain, completed using reference TRBV19 and TRBJ2-5, is DGGITQSPKYLFRKEGQNVTLSCEQNLNHDAMYWYRQDPGQGLRLIYYSQIVNDFQKGDIAEGYSVSREKKESFPLTVTSAQKNPTAFYLCASSLSTTGGQYFGPGTRLLVL.

V usage is TRBV28 and J usage is TRBJ1-1, with D unclear. Germline CDR1 and CDR2: MDHEN and SYDVKM. There are 15 residues in the CDR3. V was shortened by 2 bases and J by 4 bases, with 14 bases between the two germline ends. Here the CDR3 reads CASSLTSPGVTEAFF. The CDR3 DNA is TGTGCCAGCAGTTTAACCAGTCCTGGGGTCACTGAAGCTTTCTTT.

This clone is classed as large. CDR3 region: CASSQTWVLEDGYTF. The CDR3 region has the DNA TGTGCCAGCAGCCAAACGTGGGTTCTAGAGGATGGCTACACCTTC. The chain uses TRBV7-2 and TRBJ1-2; D is uncertain. The CDR3 contains 15 residues. Germline V gene data show CDR1 as SGHTA and CDR2 as FQGNSA. V gave up 5 bases and J gave up 6 bases, with 19 bases separating them.

On this clone: Other DNA sequences of this sample code for an identical CDR3. This CDR3 reads CASSLLESYEQYF. The CDR3 DNA is TGTGCCAGCAGTTTATTGGAGTCCTACGAGCAGTACTTC. This sequence joins TRBV12-3 or TRBV12-4 and TRBJ2-7; D call uncertain. The CDR3 is 13 amino acids. The V gene lost 2 bases and the J gene lost 1 base, with 6 bases spanning the gap.

This clone is medium-sized (0.01 to 0.1%). The chain joins TRBV2 to TRBJ1-3; D not certain. The CDR3 length is 16 residues. Germline CDR1 reads SNHLY; CDR2 reads FYNNEI. V lost 3 bases and J 2 bases, leaving 14 bases between the germline ends. CDR3 sequence reads: CASSEEGFLAGNTIYF. The CDR3 DNA reads TGTGCCAGCAGTGAGGAGGGTTTCTTGGCTGGAAACACCATATATTTT.

In this sample, this clone turned up a few times. The chain uses TRBV11-3 and TRBJ2-7; 8 bases are shared with TRBD2. The J segment lost 4 bases and the V segment lost 5 bases, leaving 10 bases of the junction unmatched. CDR3 length: 15 residues. Germline V CDR1 and CDR2: SGHNT, YENEEA. The CDR3 here is CASSPSGLGGYEQYF. The DNA for the CDR3 is TGTGCCAGCAGCCCTAGCGGGCTTGGGGGTTACGAGCAGTACTTC.

This chain connects TRBV5-1 to TRBJ1-1; 9 bases are shared with TRBD1. CDR1 is SGHRS, CDR2 YFSETQ, per germline. The CDR3 loop spans 15 amino acids. After removal of 4 bases from V and 3 bases from J, the junction contained 7 bases not matched to a gene. In DNA, the CDR3 is TGCGCCAGCAGCCAAACAGGGGGCTTTGACACTGAAGCTTTCTTT. The encoded protein is CASSQTGGFDTEAFF.

This chain connects TRBV11-2 to TRBJ2-3; 9 nucleotides line up with TRBD2. CDR1 and CDR2 from the germline V gene are SGHAT and FQNNGV. V dropped 1 base and J dropped 0; count of bases not matched to a gene: 8. CDR3 length equals 18 residues. The CDR3 bases are TGTGCCAGCAGCTTAGTCCGGGCTAGCGGGGCAAGCACAGATACGCAGTATTTT. It translates to CASSLVRASGASTDTQYF.

Judged by abundance, this clone is medium-sized. The J gene is TRBJ1-2, the V gene TRBV7-2, with D perhaps matching TRBD1 (5 bases). Trimming took off 4 bases at V and 4 bases at J, with 10 bases between the two ends. Germline CDR1 reads SGHTA; CDR2 reads FQGNSA. The CDR3 extends over 13 amino acids. CDR3 sequence (DNA): TGTGCCAGCAGCTGGGACTCGACCTATGGCTACACCTTC. The encoded protein is CASSWDSTYGYTF.

This clone has more than one count but fewer than ten. In DNA, the CDR3 is TGTGCCAGTAGTATGGAGGGGGCTGGGTACGAGCAGTACTTC. Its translation: CASSMEGAGYEQYF. V and J are TRBV19 and TRBJ2-7; D might be TRBD1 (7 bases). The CDR3 runs to 14 residues. Germline lookup yields CDR1 LNHDA and CDR2 SQIVND (reference sequence). Trimming stripped 3 bases from V and 4 bases from J, with 13 bases between. The full variable domain, its missing parts supplied by reference TRBV19 and TRBJ2-7, is DGGITQSPKYLFRKEGQNVTLSCEQNLNHDAMYWYRQDPGQGLRLIYYSQIVNDFQKGDIAEGYSVSREKKESFPLTVTSAQKNPTAFYLCASSMEGAGYEQYFGPGTRLTVT.

This chain connects TRBV5-1 to TRBJ1-1; D may be TRBD1 (5 bases). The ends were cut back, 3 bases at V and 6 bases at J, with 15 bases in the middle. The CDR3 has 14 amino acids. Looked up from germline, CDR1 is SGHRS and CDR2 is YFSETQ. In DNA form, the CDR3 reads TGCGCCAGCAGCTGGGGGACCTACCAAGCTGAAGCTTTCTTT. Translating gives CASSWGTYQAEAFF.

This clone was found a few times. This chain joins TRBV2 and TRBJ1-3; D ambiguous. Germline CDR1 SNHLY, CDR2 FYNNEI. Trimming left V 4 bases short and J 0 bases short, with 1 base between. The length of the CDR3 is 12 residues. This CDR3 reads CASSVSGNTIYF. In nucleotides, the CDR3 is TGTGCCAGCAGTGTCTCTGGAAACACCATATATTTT.

This clone was observed a handful of times. The genes are TRBV28 and TRBJ2-1; 11 nucleotides agree with TRBD2. With V trimmed by 2 bases and J by 4 bases, 1 base remained unmatched. Germline V gene sequence: CDR1 MDHEN, CDR2 SYDVKM. The CDR3 runs to 15 residues. CDR3 in amino acids: CASSLLAGGYNEQFF. The CDR3, as DNA: TGTGCCAGCAGTTTACTAGCGGGGGGATACAATGAGCAGTTCTTC.